One sample yielded the 13 T cell receptor beta chains listed below, sequenced in a study of long-term antiretroviral therapy in people with HIV. A v3.0 immunoSEQ assay was performed at survey level. Assay used: immunoSEQ multiplex PCR; TCRdb lists only in-frame clones, some missing. Among roughly 20,000 clones listed, just under 85% were seen once. Sequenced here: unsorted PBMCs, sampled roughly 4 years after starting antiretroviral therapy. The receptor set was obtained from a man between 18 and 29 years old with HIV.

The chain links TRBV30 to TRBJ1-2; no reliable D call. The CDR3 covers 12 residues. CDR1 is GTSNPN and CDR2 is SVGIG in the germline V gene (reference sequence). V gave up 7 bases and J gave up 2 bases, with 11 bases separating them. The DNA for the CDR3 is TGTGCCTCGAGCGCCCCCAACTATGGCTACACCTTC. This gives the protein CASSAPNYGYTF.

Of note for this clone: Additional DNA sequences in this sample encode the identical CDR3. This chain joins TRBV18 and TRBJ1-3; TRBD1 aligns across 8 bases. V shed 2 bases, J shed 4 bases, and the junction held 4 bases outside the gene matches. This CDR3 has 15 amino acids. CDR1 is KGHSH, CDR2 LQKENI, per germline. The CDR3 protein is CASSPGGQGGNTIYF. The CDR3 nucleotides are TGTGCCAGCTCACCAGGAGGACAGGGAGGAAACACCATATATTTT.

The chain has TRBV6-5 and TRBJ1-1; D is unresolved. The ends were cut back, 5 bases at V and 4 bases at J, with 17 bases in the middle. This CDR3 has 15 residues. Germline assignment: CDR1 MNHEY and CDR2 SVGAGI. CDR3 loop: CASSRSRGGSTEAFF. CDR3 DNA sequence: TGTGCCAGCAGTCGGAGCCGGGGAGGAAGCACTGAAGCTTTCTTT.

In this sample, this clone is medium-sized (0.01 to 0.1%). The chain couples TRBV27 to TRBJ1-2; D is ambiguous. This CDR3 has 16 residues. Germline CDR1 reads MNHEY; CDR2 reads SMNVEV (reference sequence). V shed 4 bases and J shed 1 base, with 16 bases lying between them. The chain's CDR3 is CASSSLDGFRNYGYTF. In DNA, the CDR3 is TGTGCCAGCAGTTCCCTGGACGGTTTCCGTAACTATGGCTACACCTTC.

The chain links TRBV14 to TRBJ1-2; no reliable D call. The ends were cut back, 0 bases at V and 7 bases at J, with 12 bases in the middle. The CDR3 consists of 14 residues. CDR1 is SGHDN, CDR2 FVKESK, per germline. In nucleotides, the CDR3 is TGTGCCAGCAGCCAAGATGTAGCGGTGGCTGGCTACACCTTC. Its protein is CASSQDVAVAGYTF.

The chain couples TRBV7-9 to TRBJ2-1, with D possibly TRBD1 on 6 matching bases. Trimming removed 2 bases from V and 1 base from J, with 12 bases in between. This CDR3 is 16 amino acids long. From germline, CDR1 is SEHNR and CDR2 FQNEAQ (reference sequence). The CDR3 DNA follows: TGTGCCAGCAGCTTAATGGGGCAGGGGTCCTACAATGAGCAGTTCTTC. The encoded protein is CASSLMGQGSYNEQFF.

This chain links TRBV27 with TRBJ2-7, with 7 bases fitting TRBD1. The CDR3 has 13 residues. V lost 6 bases, J lost 3 bases, and 5 bases stayed unmatched. Germline V CDR1 and CDR2: MNHEY, SMNVEV (reference sequence). The CDR3: CASSPGTVYEQYF. In DNA form, the CDR3 reads TGTGCCAGCAGCCCAGGGACAGTCTACGAGCAGTACTTC.

The genes are TRBV27 and TRBJ2-7; D might be TRBD2 (6 bases). This CDR3 region has 14 residues. Germline lookup yields CDR1 MNHEY and CDR2 SMNVEV (reference sequence). The germline V and J ends were trimmed by 3 bases and 2 bases, with 11 bases remaining between them. The CDR3 bases are TGTGCCAGCAGTTTTTGGGGGGATACCTACGAGCAGTACTTC. It specifies CASSFWGDTYEQYF.

This chain connects TRBV15 to TRBJ1-1; D is unresolved. CDR1 is LNHNV and CDR2 is YYDKDF in the germline V gene (reference sequence). The CDR3 is 14 amino acids. Trimming removed 3 bases from V and 1 base from J, with 9 bases in between. CDR3 residues: CATSSSTGNTEAFF. CDR3 coding DNA: TGTGCCACCAGCAGTTCGACGGGGAACACTGAAGCTTTCTTT. The whole variable domain, filled in from reference TRBV15 and TRBJ1-1, reads DAMVIQNPRYQVTQFGKPVTLSCSQTLNHNVMYWYQQKSSQAPKLLFHYYDKDFNNEADTPDNFQSRRPNTSFCFLDIRSPGLGDTAMYLCATSSSTGNTEAFFGQGTRLTVV.

V usage is TRBV7-2 and J usage is TRBJ1-2, with D tentatively TRBD1 (5 bases). V shed 9 bases and J shed 6 bases, with 14 bases lying between them. In germline, CDR1 is SGHTA, CDR2 FQGNSA. The length of the CDR3 is 12 residues. The CDR3 DNA sequence: TGTGCCAGGGGGCGGGGGAGAGATGGCTACACCTTC. This encodes CARGRGRDGYTF.

This clone was detected a few times. This chain uses TRBV19 with TRBJ2-1, with 7 bases aligning to TRBD2. From germline, CDR1 is LNHDA and CDR2 SQIVND (reference sequence). J was trimmed by 5 bases and V by 0 bases; bases with no gene match: 7. The CDR3 is made up of 16 amino acids. CDR3 DNA sequence: TGTGCCAGTAGTATAGAGGGGCGGGGGATCGACAATGAGCAGTTCTTC. Amino acids: CASSIEGRGIDNEQFF.

Here the CDR3 DNA reads TGTGCCAGCAGCCAAGATATCGTCACCACCGGGGAGCTGTTTTTT. It specifies CASSQDIVTTGELFF. V gene TRBV14 combines with J gene TRBJ2-2, with no clear D. CDR1 is SGHDN and CDR2 is FVKESK in the germline V gene. CDR3 length: 15 amino acids. V lost 0 bases and J lost 4, with 9 bases in between. Drawing the rest from reference TRBV14 and TRBJ2-2, the complete variable domain is EAGVTQFPSHSVIEKGQTVTLRCDPISGHDNLYWYRRVMGKEIKFLLHFVKESKQDESGMPNNRFLAERTGGTYSTLKVQPAELEDSGVYFCASSQDIVTTGELFFGEGSRLTVL.

The chain is built from TRBV5-4 and TRBJ2-4; a weak D match, TRBD1 (6 bases). The CDR3 is made up of 16 amino acids. Germline loops: CDR1 SGHNT, CDR2 YYREEE (reference sequence). Trimming left V 1 base short and J 1 base short, with 12 bases between. The CDR3 DNA sequence: TGTGCCAGCAGCTTGCCCCCAGGGGCGGCCAAAAACATTCAGTACTTC. This codes for CASSLPPGAAKNIQYF. Based on the CDR3 plus reference TRBV5-4 and TRBJ2-4, the full variable domain is ETGVTQSPTHLIKTRGQQVTLRCSSQSGHNTVSWYQQALGQGPQFIFQYYREEENGRGNFPPRFSGLQFPNYSSELNVNALELDDSALYLCASSLPPGAAKNIQYFGAGTRLSVL.